The T cell receptor (beta chain) described here comes from a study of OX40 agonist ivuxolimab in advanced cancers. General study points: At doses 0.1 to 3.0 mg/kg, CD4+ and CD8+ clones expanded.

Produced via immunoSEQ multiplex PCR; TCRdb's table is partial and in-frame only. The sample has fewer than 50,000 clones, approximately 86% seen once. There are 18 residues in the CDR3. CDR1 is SGHAT and CDR2 is FQNNGV in the germline V gene. Trimming cost V 0 bases and J 0 bases, with 17 bases left between them. Concerning this clone itself: Its target is unknown.

The receptor was isolated from an adult with an advanced solid tumor such as melanoma, head and neck, liver or kidney cancer. The specimen was CD4+ or CD8+ T cells sorted from blood, collected in a trial of the OX40 agonist ivuxolimab. The chain links TRBV11-2 to TRBJ2-5, with D unresolved. The CDR3 coding sequence is TGTGCCAGCAGCTTAGAATCAGTTACCACCCCTTACCAAGAGACCCAGTACTTC. Translating it yields CASSLESVTTPYQETQYF.